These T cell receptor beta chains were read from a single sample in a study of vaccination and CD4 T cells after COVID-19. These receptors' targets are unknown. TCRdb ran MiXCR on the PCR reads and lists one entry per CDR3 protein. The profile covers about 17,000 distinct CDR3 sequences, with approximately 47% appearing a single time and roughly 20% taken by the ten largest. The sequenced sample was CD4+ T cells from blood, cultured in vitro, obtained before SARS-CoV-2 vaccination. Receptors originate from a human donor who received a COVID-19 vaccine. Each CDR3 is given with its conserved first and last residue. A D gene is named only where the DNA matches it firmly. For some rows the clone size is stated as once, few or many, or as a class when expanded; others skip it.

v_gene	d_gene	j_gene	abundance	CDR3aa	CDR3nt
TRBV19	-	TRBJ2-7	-	CASSETRIYEQYF	TGTGCCAGTAGTGAGACAAGGATCTACGAGCAGTACTTC
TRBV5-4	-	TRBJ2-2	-	CASSFLKGRTGELFF	TGTGCCAGCAGCTTCCTAAAGGGAAGGACCGGGGAGCTGTTTTTT
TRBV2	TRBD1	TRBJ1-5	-	CASSRDRDQPQHF	TGTGCCAGCAGTCGGGACAGGGATCAGCCCCAGCATTTT
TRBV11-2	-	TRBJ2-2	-	CASSLHSTYSAGGKYTGELFF	TGTGCCAGCAGCTTACACAGCACGTACTCTGCTGGAGGGAAATACACCGGGGAGCTGTTTTTT
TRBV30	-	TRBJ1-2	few	CAWSPTDLYGYTF	TGTGCCTGGAGTCCCACAGACCTCTATGGCTACACCTTC
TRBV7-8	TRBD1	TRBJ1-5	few	CASSLTTGGLNQPQHF	TGTGCCAGCAGCTTAACCACAGGGGGATTGAATCAGCCCCAGCATTTT
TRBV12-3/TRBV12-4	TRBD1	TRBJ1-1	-	CASSIAGTVLNTEAFF	TGTGCCAGCAGTATCGCCGGGACAGTCCTGAACACTGAAGCTTTCTTT
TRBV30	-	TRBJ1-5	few	CAFGTEPNSNQPQHF	TGTGCCTTCGGGACCGAGCCTAATAGCAATCAGCCCCAGCATTTT
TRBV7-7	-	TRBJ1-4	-	CASSLAGGRGEKLFF	TGTGCCAGCAGCTTAGCGGGGGGGCGAGGCGAAAAACTGTTTTTT
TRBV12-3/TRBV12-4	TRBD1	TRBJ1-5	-	CASRTGGNQPQHF	TGTGCCAGCAGGACAGGGGGCAATCAGCCCCAGCATTTT
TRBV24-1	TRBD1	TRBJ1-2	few	CATSESIQGALLVNYGYTF	TGTGCCACCAGTGAGTCAATTCAGGGGGCGCTGCTGGTTAACTATGGCTACACCTTC
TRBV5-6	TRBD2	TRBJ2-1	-	CASSLASTSGGNEQFF	TGTGCCAGCAGCTTGGCCTCGACTAGCGGGGGCAATGAGCAGTTCTTC
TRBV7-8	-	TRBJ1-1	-	CASSPRPVEAFF	TGTGCCAGCAGCCCCCGACCGGTAGAAGCTTTCTTT
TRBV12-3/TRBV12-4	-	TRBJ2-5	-	CASSLGVLQETQYF	TGTGCCAGCAGTTTAGGGGTACTCCAAGAGACCCAGTACTTC
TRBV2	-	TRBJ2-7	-	CASKATGRASYEQYF	TGTGCCAGCAAGGCTACAGGCCGTGCTTCCTACGAGCAGTACTTC
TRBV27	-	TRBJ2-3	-	CASRPLPTDTQYF	TGTGCCAGCAGACCCCTCCCCACAGATACGCAGTATTTT
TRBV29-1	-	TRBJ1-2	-	CSDNYGYTF	TGCAGCGATAACTATGGCTACACCTTC
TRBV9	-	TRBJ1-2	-	CASSVGRVANYGYTF	TGTGCCAGCAGCGTAGGTCGGGTCGCTAACTATGGCTACACCTTC
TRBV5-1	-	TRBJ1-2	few	CASSPGPGGDGYTF	TGCGCCAGCAGCCCGGGCCCCGGAGGGGATGGCTACACCTTC
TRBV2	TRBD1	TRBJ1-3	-	CASSRGAQFGNTIYF	TGTGCCAGCAGCAGGGGGGCACAATTTGGAAACACCATATATTTT
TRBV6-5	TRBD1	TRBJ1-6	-	CASRYGQVYNSPLHF	TGTGCCAGCAGGTACGGACAGGTCTATAATTCACCCCTCCACTTT
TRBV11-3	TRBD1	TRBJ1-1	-	CASRRWTGKGNTEAFF	TGTGCCAGCAGACGTTGGACAGGCAAGGGGAACACTGAAGCTTTCTTT
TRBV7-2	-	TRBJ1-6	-	CASSPGQPPLHF	TGTGCCAGCAGCCCCGGGCAGCCACCCCTCCACTTT
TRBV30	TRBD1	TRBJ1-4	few	CAWSVTGGEKLFF	TGTGCCTGGAGTGTAACAGGGGGCGAAAAACTGTTTTTT
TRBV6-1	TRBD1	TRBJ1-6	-	CASRPGTGGNLGYSPLHF	TGTGCCAGCAGGCCCGGGACAGGAGGGAATTTAGGATATTCACCCCTCCACTTT
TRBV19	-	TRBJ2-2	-	CASSMPRSNTGELFF	TGTGCCAGTAGTATGCCAAGATCGAACACCGGGGAGCTGTTTTTT
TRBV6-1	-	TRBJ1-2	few	CASSEERRDYGYTF	TGTGCCAGCAGTGAAGAACGACGTGACTATGGCTACACCTTC
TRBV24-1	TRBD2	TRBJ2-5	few	CATSGVVAGEEETQYF	TGTGCCACCAGTGGAGTGGTAGCGGGGGAGGAGGAGACCCAGTACTTC
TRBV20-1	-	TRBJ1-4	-	CSARDRARYVPTGEKLFF	TGCAGTGCTAGAGATCGAGCCAGATACGTCCCCACGGGCGAAAAACTGTTTTTT
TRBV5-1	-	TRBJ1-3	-	CASSLGQLFSGNTIYF	TGCGCCAGCAGCTTGGGACAGCTATTCTCTGGAAACACCATATATTTT
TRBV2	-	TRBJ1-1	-	CASSEAGIRERGPTYEAFF	TGTGCCAGCAGTGAAGCCGGCATTAGAGAGAGGGGCCCTACTTATGAAGCTTTCTTT
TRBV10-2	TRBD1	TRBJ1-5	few	CASSVTGTGKQPQHF	TGCGCCAGCAGTGTTACCGGGACAGGGAAACAGCCCCAGCATTTT
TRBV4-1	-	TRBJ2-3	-	CASSRGQSSTDTQYF	TGCGCCAGCAGCCGAGGACAGTCTAGCACAGATACGCAGTATTTT